The TCR beta chain described here comes from a study of shared clonotypes between healthy human individuals. General study findings and limits: Non-shared clonotypes had lower generation probabilities than those shared by all four donors. Four donors held about 5.1% of naive CD4 clonotypes in common.

Deep was the level at which the assay was run. In the sorted-subset replicate PCRs, approximately 200 ng DNA, roughly 29,000 T cell genomes, was used. The assay was immunoSEQ multiplex PCR, and TCRdb's table has in-frame clones only and misses some. Seen here are about 2.1 million clones, roughly 95% observed once, and the top ten hold 1.5% to 2%. Germline V gene data show CDR1 as MDHEN and CDR2 as SYDVKM. Trimming pared 2 bases from V and 6 bases from J, leaving 14 bases between. The CDR3 is 15 amino acids. Notes on this clone: Its antigen remains unknown.

Terminally differentiated effector memory CD45RA+ cells were left out of the naive CD8 fraction, which was CD45RO-negative and positively selected for CCR7. The sequencing input was naive CD8+ T cells from PBMCs. This TCR was recovered from a man aged 18-30 years in good health. Some clones in this sample may be carry-over from other donors' samples. The rearrangement links TRBV28 to TRBJ1-5, with unresolved D. CDR3: CASSLPSGQTQPQHF. DNA of the CDR3: TGTGCCAGCAGTTTACCCTCCGGGCAAACTCAGCCCCAGCATTTT.